Reported below is one TCR beta chain. Its target is not known. The data were taken from a study of T cell responses to AZD1222 COVID-19 vaccine. Study-level findings and limits: Repertoires in all cases were sampled only once the peak T cell response had passed. When two AZD1222 doses had been given, Spike-specific TCR breadth and depth rose. A reported finding is that nearly half of spike-specific TCRs target unmutated variant regions.

Germline CDR1 reads MNHEY; CDR2 reads SVGAGI. The V gene lost 2 bases and the J gene lost 1 base, with 14 bases spanning the gap. The CDR3 is 16 residues long. Measured with immunoSEQ multiplex PCR; TCRdb has only the in-frame clones, and not every one. This sample has over 150,000 clones; 80% to 95% occur once, and the top ten carry 1.5% to 2%. The V and J genes are TRBV6-5 and TRBJ2-5; D perhaps matches TRBD1 (5 bases). Material: peripheral blood, obtained on day 0 of AZD1222 vaccination. The TCR originated in an adult in good health. The CDR3 region is CASSYTTTVSQETQYF. The CDR3 DNA reads TGTGCCAGCAGTTACACGACGACAGTCTCCCAAGAGACCCAGTACTTC.